Listed here are 32 T cell receptor beta chains from one sample, sequenced in a study of early T cells in non-severe SARS-CoV-2 infection. TCRdb independently ran MiXCR on the 5' RACE reads; one entry per CDR3 protein. Of 65,000 to 80,000 distinct CDR3 sequences listed, approximately 13% are singletons. The sample consisted of whole blood. Receptors originate from an adult who was a healthcare worker with PCR-confirmed SARS-CoV-2 infection or an uninfected control (not recorded which).

The chain employs TRBV7-9 and TRBJ1-4; D is undetermined. Trimming pared 2 bases from V and 7 bases from J, leaving 11 bases between. The CDR3 is 14 residues long. Germline-derived CDR1 and CDR2 are SEHNR and FQNEAQ (reference sequence). CDR3 in amino acids: CASSLSTSLEKLFF. The CDR3 DNA sequence: TGTGCCAGCAGCTTATCAACTAGTCTTGAAAAACTGTTTTTT.

This clonotype was detected ten times or more. The V and J genes are TRBV11-2 and TRBJ1-4; possible D gene TRBD1, 6 bases. Trimming shortened V by 3 bases and J by 2 bases, and 13 bases separated the two germline ends. The CDR3 loop spans 16 amino acids. Germline V gene data show CDR1 as SGHAT and CDR2 as FQNNGV. Here the CDR3 DNA reads TGTGCCAGCAGCTTTCGACAGGTCCCCACTAATGAAAAACTGTTTTTT. It translates to CASSFRQVPTNEKLFF.

This clonotype was counted only a few times. The V and J genes are TRBV14 and TRBJ1-1; D possibly corresponds to TRBD1 (5 bases). The CDR3 runs to 17 residues. Trimming stripped 1 base from V and 2 bases from J, with 17 bases between. Germline values: CDR1 SGHDN, CDR2 FVKESK. The CDR3: CASSQALGQGENTEAFF. In nucleotides, the CDR3 is TGTGCCAGCAGCCAAGCTCTAGGCCAGGGAGAAAACACTGAAGCTTTCTTT.

The rearrangement uses TRBV4-2 and TRBJ2-1; D might be TRBD1 (6 bases). Germline assignment: CDR1 LGHNA and CDR2 YNFKEQ. This CDR3 region has 15 residues. V lost 4 bases and J 7 bases, leaving 17 bases between the germline ends. The CDR3: CASSPGALEGNEQFF. The CDR3 nucleotides are TGTGCCAGCAGCCCAGGGGCACTAGAAGGGAATGAGCAGTTCTTC.

The CDR3 DNA follows: TGTGCCAGCAGCTCGACAGGGGGCGAGGGGTATGGCTACACCTTC. Amino acid sequence: CASSSTGGEGYGYTF. This sequence joins TRBV11-1 and TRBJ1-2; 10 bases are a match to TRBD1. V was clipped by 4 bases and J by 5 bases; unmatched bases: 7. The CDR3 has 15 amino acids. CDR1 SGHAT and CDR2 FQDESV come from the germline V gene (reference sequence).

This clonotype showed up many times. This chain links TRBV28 with TRBJ2-1, with D unclear. The CDR3 length is 14 residues. Germline lookup yields CDR1 MDHEN and CDR2 SYDVKM. The germline V and J ends were trimmed by 3 bases and 0 bases, with 6 bases remaining between them. The DNA for the CDR3 is TGTGCCAGCAGTTTCCCCCTCTCCTACAATGAGCAGTTCTTC. Its protein is CASSFPLSYNEQFF. The full variable domain, completed using reference TRBV28 and TRBJ2-1, is DVKVTQSSRYLVKRTGEKVFLECVQDMDHENMFWYRQDPGLGLRLIYFSYDVKMKEKGDIPEGYSVSREKKERFSLILESASTNQTSMYLCASSFPLSYNEQFFGPGTRLTVL.

A few counts support this clonotype. V is TRBV14 and J is TRBJ2-5; D is possibly TRBD2 (5 bases). The CDR3 sequence is 14 residues long. Germline V gene lookup returns CDR1 SGHDN and CDR2 FVKESK. The V and J ends lost 2 bases and 6 bases respectively, with 13 bases between them. CDR3 DNA sequence: TGTGCCAGCAGCCAACGGAGGAGGCAAAAGACCCAGTACTTC. The encoded protein is CASSQRRRQKTQYF.

This clonotype was picked up many times. J is TRBJ2-3 and V is TRBV12-3 or TRBV12-4, with unresolved D. CDR3 length equals 12 residues. The V end lost 5 bases, the J end lost 8 bases, and 11 bases lay between the germline ends. The CDR3 is CASSPAGVTQYF. CDR3 bases: TGTGCCAGCAGTCCCGCCGGAGTTACGCAGTATTTT.

This clonotype turned up a few times. The chain links TRBV5-1 to TRBJ1-1; 10 nucleotides match TRBD1. Trimming cost V 8 bases and J 6 bases; bases outside gene matches: 7. This CDR3 spans 13 amino acids. The germline CDR1 and CDR2 sequences are SGHRS and YFSETQ. CDR3 sequence (DNA): TGCGCCAGTATCCGGGACAGGGGCTCTGAAGCTTTCTTT. This sequence encodes CASIRDRGSEAFF.

At least ten counts were recorded for this clonotype. The rearrangement links TRBV6-1 to TRBJ1-2, with 10 bases matching TRBD1. With 6 bases clipped from V and 6 bases from J, the junction kept 13 bases outside the gene matches. This CDR3 is 16 amino acids long. Germline lookup yields CDR1 MNHNS and CDR2 SASEGT. In DNA, the CDR3 is TGTGCCAGCAGAGGGGGACAGGGGCTGTCCCGGCATGGCTACACCTTC. This translates into CASRGGQGLSRHGYTF.

This chain uses TRBV29-1 with TRBJ1-2; 12 bases align to TRBD1. Germline CDR1 is SQVTM and CDR2 is ANQGSEA. Trimming took 6 bases from V and 3 from J; bases not matched to a gene: 2. The CDR3 has 13 amino acids. This CDR3 reads CSVGTGGYYGYTF. The DNA of the CDR3 is TGCAGCGTAGGGACAGGGGGCTACTATGGCTACACCTTC.

This sequence joins TRBV10-3 and TRBJ2-7; D is undetermined. The CDR3 length is 13 residues. Germline V gives CDR1 ENHRY, CDR2 SYGVKD. Trimming took 6 bases from V and 2 from J, leaving 11 bases between them. CDR3 sequence: CAISAGLPYEQYF. The CDR3 DNA reads TGTGCCATCAGCGCCGGGCTTCCCTACGAGCAGTACTTC.

This clonotype was counted many times. The chain has TRBV21-1 and TRBJ2-5; TRBD1, as called in the table, went unchecked against the DNA. TRBV21-1 is a documented pseudogene. The CDR3 covers 16 residues. Here the CDR3 DNA reads TGTGCCAGCAGCAAAGCGCTAGGCAGGGGCTGGGAGACCCAGTACTTC. Its protein product is CASSKALGRGWETQYF.

A few counts support this clonotype. The chain couples TRBV11-2 to TRBJ2-3; a possible D gene is TRBD2 (6 bases). The CDR3 is 14 residues long. Germline V gene data show CDR1 as SGHAT and CDR2 as FQNNGV. With 2 bases removed from V and 5 bases from J, the gap between germline ends came to 11 bases. Written as DNA, the CDR3 is TGTGCCAGCAGCTTATGGGGGGATGAAGATACGCAGTATTTT. It encodes CASSLWGDEDTQYF.

The V call is TRBV3-1, the J call TRBJ2-1, with TRBD1 matching over 10 bases. The germline V gene encodes CDR1 LGHDT and CDR2 YNNKEL (reference sequence). With 2 bases clipped from V and 9 bases from J, the junction kept 7 bases outside the gene matches. The CDR3 has 15 amino acids. The CDR3 is CASSQNPGQGPEQFF. The CDR3 coding sequence is TGTGCCAGCAGCCAAAACCCGGGACAGGGGCCTGAGCAGTTCTTC.

This clonotype was seen many times. This chain connects TRBV7-9 to TRBJ1-4; D is possibly TRBD1 (6 bases). This CDR3 has 16 residues. CDR1 and CDR2 (germline): SEHNR, FQNEAQ (reference sequence). V was trimmed by 2 bases and J by 2 bases, leaving 12 bases between them. The CDR3 here is CASSLSGDRTNEKLFF. The CDR3, as DNA: TGTGCCAGCAGCTTATCAGGGGACCGTACTAATGAAAAACTGTTTTTT.

The genes are TRBV4-1 and TRBJ1-1; the D gene is possibly TRBD1 (5 bases). V dropped 0 bases and J dropped 3 bases, with 8 bases sitting between them. Germline CDR1 and CDR2: MGHRA and YSYEKL. CDR3 size: 14 residues. CDR3 in DNA: TGCGCCAGCAGCCAAGACAGGGAAGACACTGAAGCTTTCTTT. Its protein product is CASSQDREDTEAFF.

A few counts support this clonotype. The chain joins TRBV6-6 to TRBJ1-2; tentatively, D is TRBD1 (6 bases). This CDR3 is built from 13 residues. Germline V gene sequence: CDR1 MNHNY, CDR2 SVGAGI (reference sequence). Trimming took off 11 bases at V and 1 base at J, with 14 bases between the two ends. CDR3 protein: CAGTQSINYGYTF. DNA of the CDR3: TGTGCCGGGACACAGTCAATTAACTATGGCTACACCTTC.

The sample holds one count of this clonotype. V usage is TRBV7-9 and J usage is TRBJ1-1; the D gene is possibly TRBD1 (6 bases). The CDR3 covers 13 residues. Trimming cost V 3 bases and J 5 bases, with 10 bases left between them. Germline loops: CDR1 SEHNR, CDR2 FQNEAQ (reference sequence). The CDR3 sequence: CASSLATGTEAFF. CDR3 nucleotides: TGTGCCAGCAGCTTGGCGACAGGTACTGAAGCTTTCTTT.

The chain's CDR3 is CASSSVSLLAGGHNEQFF. DNA for the CDR3: TGCGCCAGCAGCTCAGTAAGCCTACTAGCGGGGGGTCACAATGAGCAGTTCTTC. V and J are TRBV5-1 and TRBJ2-1; 12 nucleotides match TRBD2. CDR1 SGHRS and CDR2 YFSETQ come from the germline V gene. With 3 bases clipped from V and 5 bases from J, the junction kept 12 bases outside the gene matches. The length of the CDR3 is 18 residues.

This chain uses TRBV4-1 with TRBJ1-4; D is possibly TRBD1 (5 bases). Trimming shortened V by 2 bases and J by 4 bases, and 14 bases separated the two germline ends. The germline CDR1 and CDR2 sequences are MGHRA and YSYEKL. The CDR3 spans 16 residues. CDR3 residues: CASSQSRSGINEKLFF. The CDR3 DNA follows: TGCGCCAGCAGCCAATCGAGGTCAGGGATTAATGAAAAACTGTTTTTT.

The V gene is TRBV20-1, the J gene TRBJ1-2, with unresolved D. The CDR3 extends over 15 amino acids. Germline V gene lookup returns CDR1 DFQATT and CDR2 SNEGSKA (reference sequence). V was shortened by 7 bases and J by 3 bases, with 21 bases between the two germline ends. The CDR3 DNA sequence: TGCAGTGTTCCTGATCCCACGAAGGGAGACTATGGCTACACCTTC. It yields the protein CSVPDPTKGDYGYTF.

Many counts were recorded for this clonotype. The chain recombines TRBV5-5 with TRBJ1-5; 9 bases align to TRBD1. The CDR3 consists of 16 residues. Germline loops: CDR1 SGHKS, CDR2 YYEKEE (reference sequence). J was trimmed by 4 bases and V by 2 bases; bases with no gene match: 7. The CDR3 protein is CASSFWTGTGNQPQHF. CDR3 nucleotides: TGTGCCAGCAGCTTCTGGACCGGGACAGGGAATCAGCCCCAGCATTTT.

The chain joins TRBV5-1 to TRBJ1-1; TRBD1 matches at 7 bases. Germline V gene data show CDR1 as SGHRS and CDR2 as YFSETQ. The CDR3 extends over 14 amino acids. Germline trimming cut 2 bases from V and 9 bases from J; bases unmatched to any gene: 10. CDR3 sequence: CASSLFPGQQKAFF. The CDR3 DNA reads TGCGCCAGCAGCTTATTCCCGGGACAGCAGAAAGCTTTCTTT.

The chain has TRBV5-1 and TRBJ1-3; tentative D call: TRBD1 (6 bases). The CDR3 spans 16 residues. Per the germline V gene, CDR1 is SGHRS and CDR2 is YFSETQ. V shed 2 bases and J shed 3 bases, with 15 bases lying between them. Written as DNA, the CDR3 is TGCGCCAGCAGCTTAACAGGGTTGACCGATGGAAACACCATATATTTT. It specifies CASSLTGLTDGNTIYF.

This clonotype was seen repeatedly, ten times or more. V usage is TRBV27 and J usage is TRBJ2-1; a possible D gene is TRBD1 (6 bases). CDR1 and CDR2 (germline): MNHEY, SMNVEV (reference sequence). The V gene lost 3 bases and the J gene lost 1 base, with 13 bases spanning the gap. CDR3 length: 16 amino acids. CDR3 coding DNA: TGTGCCAGCAGTTTTCGGACAGTTATGTCCTACAATGAGCAGTTCTTC. Protein sequence: CASSFRTVMSYNEQFF.

This clonotype was recorded at least ten times. The chain recombines TRBV5-5 with TRBJ1-2, with 7 bases identical to TRBD1. The length of the CDR3 is 14 residues. The ends lost 0 bases at V and 4 bases at J; junction bases unmatched: 3. Germline assignment: CDR1 SGHKS and CDR2 YYEKEE (reference sequence). The CDR3 sequence: CASSLEGAGYGYTF. The CDR3 DNA reads as TGTGCCAGCAGCTTGGAGGGGGCAGGCTATGGCTACACCTTC.

This clonotype was found a few times. This chain uses TRBV4-1 with TRBJ2-1, with D possibly TRBD1 on 6 matching bases. The V gene's germline CDR1 is MGHRA and CDR2 YSYEKL. Deletions cut 0 bases from V and 14 bases from J, with 14 bases between. The length of the CDR3 is 13 residues. The CDR3 is CASSQDATGLEFF. The CDR3 DNA follows: TGCGCCAGCAGCCAAGATGCGACAGGTTTGGAGTTCTTC.

J is TRBJ1-1 and V is TRBV6-5; D unresolved. Germline CDR1 MNHEY, CDR2 SVGAGI. This CDR3 comprises 14 residues. V was shortened by 4 bases and J by 6 bases, with 15 bases between the two germline ends. CDR3: CASSSPGRKAEAFF. DNA for the CDR3: TGTGCCAGCAGTTCCCCCGGGAGGAAAGCTGAAGCTTTCTTT.

The chain has TRBV6-5 and TRBJ2-5, with TRBD1 identical over 8 bases. The CDR3 consists of 13 residues. CDR1 is MNHEY, CDR2 SVGAGI, per germline. The V segment lost 5 bases and the J segment 5 bases; nucleotides outside the gene matches: 4. CDR3 sequence: CASSLQGGETQYF. The DNA for the CDR3 is TGTGCCAGCAGTCTACAGGGGGGTGAGACCCAGTACTTC.

V usage is TRBV5-1 and J usage is TRBJ1-5, with D perhaps TRBD1 (5 bases). There are 16 residues in the CDR3. V shed 4 bases and J shed 6 bases, with 20 bases lying between them. The germline gives CDR1 SGHRS, CDR2 YFSETQ. The CDR3 reads CASSPEGFRAGQPQHF. As DNA, the CDR3 is TGCGCCAGCAGCCCCGAGGGGTTCAGGGCTGGTCAGCCCCAGCATTTT.

This clonotype was counted between two and nine times. This rearrangement joins TRBV2 to TRBJ2-7; D possibly corresponds to TRBD2 (6 bases). The CDR3 length is 14 residues. CDR1 is SNHLY and CDR2 is FYNNEI in the germline V gene. V lost 6 bases to trimming and J lost 0 bases, with 12 bases between them. The CDR3 region is CASRLGLTSYEQYF. CDR3 in DNA: TGTGCCAGCAGGTTGGGACTTACCTCCTACGAGCAGTACTTC.